This T cell receptor beta chain was obtained from a study of cytomegalovirus exposure and HLA in healthy donors. Whole-study findings and limits: Cytomegalovirus-associated TCR beta chains were listed, numbering under 200. With high specificity and sensitivity, the classifier reportedly diagnosed cytomegalovirus status.

A note on this clone: Its antigen is unknown.

The CDR3 consists of 16 residues. V lost 0 bases and J lost 8; bases outside the gene matches: 7. Germline CDR1 MNHEY, CDR2 SVGAGI. Clones were sequenced by immunoSEQ multiplex PCR, and TCRdb holds only the in-frame ones, with some missing. Among 130,000 to 150,000 clones, almost 85% were seen once, and the ten largest hold over 1.1%. The sample taken for sequencing was PBMCs. The chain uses TRBV6-5 and TRBJ2-1; 10 nucleotides align to TRBD2. The clonotype comes from a woman aged 25 to 45 in good health and CMV-seronegative. The CDR3 here is CASSYSPSGGVHEQFF. CDR3 nucleotide sequence: TGTGCCAGCAGTTACTCCCCCAGCGGGGGGGTTCATGAGCAGTTCTTC.